Included here is one TCR beta chain sequence, with context. What this receptor recognizes is not known. No base-level quality is on record; no much larger clone is a single base apart. Genomic DNA served as template for TCR beta VDJ combination and CDR3 sequence profiling. TCR repertoire sequencing was run on an Illumina HiSeq 2000. The study's processing was this. TRBV/TRBJ rearrangement plots, CDR3 size and DJ length profiles, and Simpson's diversity index were used to assess repertoires. The most abundant DNA sequence in the deep sequencing data was taken as the immunodominant clone. CDR3 amino acid sequences were checked for sharing between subjects and were compared against published repertoires and the VDJdb database. The public reads were run again by TCRdb, first through fastp at Q25 and then through MiXCR, and only productive beta chains were kept. All rows with the same CDR3 protein become a single entry with the most common DNA and genes. The V and J calls and clone size come from TCRdb's table, not from the authors' own analysis. This sample has around 130,000 distinct CDR3 sequences in its table, and around 48% of those were observed once. The ten largest clones capture roughly 2.5% of the sample.

From the cysteine through the phenylalanine, the CDR3 covers 16 amino acids. Only CDR3 DNA is held: 48 bases, read in frame from base 1. CDR1 and CDR2, per the germline V gene (reference sequence), are SSHAT and FNYEAQ. V and J are truncated by 2 bases and 3 bases respectively, leaving an intervening sequence of 14 bases. The data are from a study of CD8+CD57+ T cells in acquired aplastic anemia (dated by TCRdb to the late 2010s). Regarding the study in general: DNA extracted from sorted CD4+ and CD8+ cells had a mean of 3.2 ug, with a range of 0.2 to 27.4 ug. Healthy donor samples averaged approximately 10 million reads for CD4+ and 11 million to 12 million for CD8+ cells. The investigation overall reported the following: Between patients and healthy controls, no significant difference in CD8+ Simpson's diversity was found (P=0.060). Twenty-nine CD8+ CDR3 sequences were shared between patients and controls but appeared highly expressed in patients and within their immunodominant clones.

The study deep-sequenced TCR repertoires of sorted CD4+ and CD8+ blood T cells from severe aplastic anemia patients and healthy subjects. Ficoll-Paque density gradient centrifugation was used to isolate peripheral blood mononuclear cells. Before DNA extraction, CD4+ and CD8+ T cells were sorted by FACS or by magnetic beads. The origin of this receptor is a human donor in good health, serving as a control. The sequence joins TRBV7-7 to TRBJ2-1; a tentative D call is TRBD2 (5 bases match). Input material: sorted CD4+, CD8+, or CD8+CD57+ T cells (not recorded which) from PBMCs. The CDR3 amino acid sequence is: CASSLKPGMGYNEQFF. The bases read TGTGCCAGCAGCTTAAAACCGGGGATGGGCTACAATGAGCAGTTCTTC.